These T cell receptor beta chains were read from a single sample in a study of T-cell memory formation after mild COVID-19. A single record per CDR3 protein comes from TCRdb applying MiXCR to the 5' RACE reads. The sample includes around 150,000 distinct CDR3 sequences, around a tenth of them seen just once. The sample was PBMCs or a T cell subset sorted from them (not recorded which). The receptors stem from a young man who had mild COVID-19 (a few samples of this study predate the infection). Cell type and time point are not known. Both conserved end residues are part of each CDR3. D genes are given only for firm matches. Only part of the rows carry a size: once, few, many, or a class if the clone is expanded.

j_call d_call v_call clone_size cdr3_nt cdr3_aa
TRBJ2-7 TRBD1 TRBV7-9 few TGTGCCGTAGGTCCGGGACAGCTAGAGCAGTACTTC CAVGPGQLEQYF
TRBJ1-1 . TRBV6-4 many TGTGCCAGCAGGAAGGACTGGAACACTGAAGCTTTCTTT CASRKDWNTEAFF
TRBJ2-5 . TRBV5-1 . TGCGCCAGCAGCACAGGTTCAGCGGGCCAAGAGACCCAGTACTTC CASSTGSAGQETQYF
TRBJ2-5 TRBD2 TRBV20-1 . TGCAGTGCTAGGGGACTAGCGGGGGCGGAAGAGACCCAGTACTTC CSARGLAGAEETQYF
TRBJ2-7 . TRBV10-3 few TGTGCCATCAGGGGCGGCGGGCCTCGCTACGAGCAGTACTTC CAIRGGGPRYEQYF
TRBJ1-2 . TRBV5-1 . TGCGCCAGCAGCTTGGCCGGCAGCGGTTTGAGCTATGGCTACACCTTC CASSLAGSGLSYGYTF
TRBJ2-3 . TRBV2 many TGTGCCAGCCCCCTTGGCGGCGGCCACACAGATACGCAGTATTTT CASPLGGGHTDTQYF
TRBJ2-3 TRBD2 TRBV6-5 many TGTGCCAGCAGCCTATTTTCTAGCGGGGGACCGTCTAGCACAGATACGCAGTATTTT CASSLFSSGGPSSTDTQYF
TRBJ1-3 . TRBV4-3 . TGCGCCAGCCAGGCCTATCGCGGGGCTGGAAACACCATATATTTT CASQAYRGAGNTIYF
TRBJ1-5 . TRBV6-2/TRBV6-3 . TGTGCCAGCAGTTACGCCACTCAGCCCCAGCATTTT CASSYATQPQHF
TRBJ1-1 TRBD1 TRBV28 few TGTGCCAGCAGTGTACCCGGGACAGGGAGAGAAGCTTTCTTT CASSVPGTGREAFF
TRBJ1-6 TRBD1 TRBV7-3 few TGTGCCAGCAGCTTAAGGGGACAGGGTACCTCACCCCTCCACTTT CASSLRGQGTSPLHF
TRBJ1-1 TRBD1 TRBV4-3 few TGCGCCAGCAGCCAAATGACAGGGGGGAACACTGAAGCTTTCTTT CASSQMTGGNTEAFF
TRBJ2-5 . TRBV7-2 . TGTGCCAGCAGCTCCGGACCGCTCCAAGAGACCCAGTACTTC CASSSGPLQETQYF
TRBJ2-5 . TRBV20-1 many TGCAGTGCCCGGTATGGGCGGGAGACCCAGTACTTC CSARYGRETQYF
TRBJ2-2 . TRBV20-1 . TGCAGTGCTAGCCCGGGGGCGCAAACCGGGGAGCTGTTTTTT CSASPGAQTGELFF
TRBJ2-4 TRBD2 TRBV7-9 few TGTGCCAGCAGCTTACTAGCGGGGGGGATTGGAGCCAAAAACATTCAGTACTTC CASSLLAGGIGAKNIQYF
TRBJ2-5 . TRBV25-1 . TGTGCCAGCAGGGGGAGCGGGGAGACCCAGTACTTC CASRGSGETQYF